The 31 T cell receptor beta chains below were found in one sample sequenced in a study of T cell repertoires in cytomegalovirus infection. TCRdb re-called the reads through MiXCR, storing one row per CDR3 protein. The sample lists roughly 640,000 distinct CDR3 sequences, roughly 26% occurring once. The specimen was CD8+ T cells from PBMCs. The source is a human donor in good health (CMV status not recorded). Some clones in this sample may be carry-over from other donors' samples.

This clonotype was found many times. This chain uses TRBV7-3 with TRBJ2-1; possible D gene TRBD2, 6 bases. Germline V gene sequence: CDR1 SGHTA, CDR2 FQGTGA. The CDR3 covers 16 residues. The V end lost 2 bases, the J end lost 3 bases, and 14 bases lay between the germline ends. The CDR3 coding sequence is TGTGCCAGCAGCTTAGGGGGGAACCCTGACTACAATGAGCAGTTCTTC. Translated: CASSLGGNPDYNEQFF.

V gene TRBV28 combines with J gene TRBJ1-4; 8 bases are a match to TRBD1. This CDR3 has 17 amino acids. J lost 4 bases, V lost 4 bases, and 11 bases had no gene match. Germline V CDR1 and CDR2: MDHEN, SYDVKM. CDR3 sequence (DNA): TGTGCCAGCAGTTCCTCAGGGGGCCGCTGGGGTAATGAAAAACTGTTTTTT. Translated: CASSSSGGRWGNEKLFF.

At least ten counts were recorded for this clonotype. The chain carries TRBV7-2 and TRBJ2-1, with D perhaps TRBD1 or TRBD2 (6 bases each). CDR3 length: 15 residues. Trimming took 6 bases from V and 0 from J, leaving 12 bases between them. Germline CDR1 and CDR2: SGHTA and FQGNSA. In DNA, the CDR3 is TGTGCCAGCAGTGGGGGGCCAATCTCCTACAATGAGCAGTTCTTC. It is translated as CASSGGPISYNEQFF.

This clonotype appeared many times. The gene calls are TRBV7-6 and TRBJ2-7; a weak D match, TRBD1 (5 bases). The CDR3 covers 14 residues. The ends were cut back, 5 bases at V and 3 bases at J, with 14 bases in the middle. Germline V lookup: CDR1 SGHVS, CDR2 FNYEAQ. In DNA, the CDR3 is TGTGCCAGCAGCCTCCGCCAGGGTAACTACGAGCAGTACTTC. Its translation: CASSLRQGNYEQYF. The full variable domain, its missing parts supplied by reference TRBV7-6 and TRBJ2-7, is GAGVSQSPRYKVTKRGQDVALRCDPISGHVSLYWYRQALGQGPEFLTYFNYEAQQDKSGLPNDRFSAERPEGSISTLTIQRTEQRDSAMYRCASSLRQGNYEQYFGPGTRLTVT.

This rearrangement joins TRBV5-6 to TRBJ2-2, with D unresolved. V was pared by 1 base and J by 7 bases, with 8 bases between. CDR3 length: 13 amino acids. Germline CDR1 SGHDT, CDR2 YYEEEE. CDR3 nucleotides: TGTGCCAGCAGCTTGATGAGTCTCGGGGAGCTGTTTTTT. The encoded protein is CASSLMSLGELFF.

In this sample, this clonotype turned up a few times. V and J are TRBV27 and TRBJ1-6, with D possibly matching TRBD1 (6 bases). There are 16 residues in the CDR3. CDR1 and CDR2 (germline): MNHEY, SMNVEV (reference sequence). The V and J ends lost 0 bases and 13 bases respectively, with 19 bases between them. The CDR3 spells CASSLSLGPGANPLHF. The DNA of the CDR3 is TGTGCCAGCAGTTTATCGTTGGGGCCAGGGGCCAACCCCCTCCACTTT.

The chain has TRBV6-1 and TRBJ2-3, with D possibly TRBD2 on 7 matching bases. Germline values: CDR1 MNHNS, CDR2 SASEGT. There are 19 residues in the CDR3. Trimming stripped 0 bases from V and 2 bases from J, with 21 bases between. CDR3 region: CASSEATRLGGGYTDTQYF. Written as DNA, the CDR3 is TGTGCCAGCAGTGAAGCCACTAGGTTGGGCGGGGGCTACACAGATACGCAGTATTTT.

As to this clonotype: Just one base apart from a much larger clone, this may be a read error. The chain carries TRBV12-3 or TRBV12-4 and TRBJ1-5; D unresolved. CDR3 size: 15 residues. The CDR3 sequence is CANSMDGLFNQPQHF. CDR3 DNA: TGTGCCAACAGTATGGACGGGCTGTTCAATCAGCCCCAGCATTTT.

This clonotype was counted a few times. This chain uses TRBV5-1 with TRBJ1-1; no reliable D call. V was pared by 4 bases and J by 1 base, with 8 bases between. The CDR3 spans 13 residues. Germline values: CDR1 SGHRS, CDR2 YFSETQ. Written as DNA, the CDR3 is TGCGCCAGCAGCCGGGTTGCGAACACTGAAGCTTTCTTT. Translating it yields CASSRVANTEAFF.

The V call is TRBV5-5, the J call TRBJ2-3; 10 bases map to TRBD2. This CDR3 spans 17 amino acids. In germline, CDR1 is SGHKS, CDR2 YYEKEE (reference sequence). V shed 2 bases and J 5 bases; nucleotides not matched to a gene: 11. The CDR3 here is CASSLFSAGGPVDTQYF. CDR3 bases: TGTGCCAGCAGCTTATTTTCAGCGGGGGGGCCGGTAGATACGCAGTATTTT.

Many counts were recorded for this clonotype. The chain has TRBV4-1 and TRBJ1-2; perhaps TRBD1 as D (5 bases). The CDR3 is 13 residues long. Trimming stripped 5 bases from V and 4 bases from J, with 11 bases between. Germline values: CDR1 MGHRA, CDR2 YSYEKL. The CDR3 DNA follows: TGCGCCAGCAGCTGGGACGGTGCCTATGGCTACACCTTC. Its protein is CASSWDGAYGYTF.

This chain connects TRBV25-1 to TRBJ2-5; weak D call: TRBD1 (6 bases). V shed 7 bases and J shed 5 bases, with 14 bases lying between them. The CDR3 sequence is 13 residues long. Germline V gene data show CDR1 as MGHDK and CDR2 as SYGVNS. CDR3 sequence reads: CASTQTGWETQYF. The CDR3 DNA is TGTGCCAGCACCCAAACAGGGTGGGAGACCCAGTACTTC.

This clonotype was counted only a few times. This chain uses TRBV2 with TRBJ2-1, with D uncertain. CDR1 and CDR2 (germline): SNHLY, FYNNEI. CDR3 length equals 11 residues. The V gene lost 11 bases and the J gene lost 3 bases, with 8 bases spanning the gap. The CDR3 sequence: CAPGGYNEQFF. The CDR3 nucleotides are TGTGCCCCGGGCGGCTACAATGAGCAGTTCTTC. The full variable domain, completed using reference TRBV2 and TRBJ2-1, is EPEVTQTPSHQVTQMGQEVILRCVPISNHLYFYWYRQILGQKVEFLVSFYNNEISEKSEIFDDQFSVERPDGSNFTLKIRSTKLEDSAMYFCAPGGYNEQFFGPGTRLTVL.

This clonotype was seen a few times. In nucleotides, the CDR3 is TGCAGTGCTAGAGATTCAGGGTCCCGAGGGGACAATGAGCAGTTCTTC. It encodes CSARDSGSRGDNEQFF. This chain uses TRBV20-1 with TRBJ2-1, with D perhaps TRBD1 or TRBD2 (5 bases each). CDR3 size: 16 residues. From germline, CDR1 is DFQATT and CDR2 SNEGSKA (reference sequence). The ends were cut back, 0 bases at V and 5 bases at J, with 17 bases in the middle.

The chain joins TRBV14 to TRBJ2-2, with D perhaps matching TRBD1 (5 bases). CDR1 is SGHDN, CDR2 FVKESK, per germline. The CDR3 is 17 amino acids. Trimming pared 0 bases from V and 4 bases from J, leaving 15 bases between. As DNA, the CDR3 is TGTGCCAGCAGCCAAGATCTAGTAGGGGTCGCCACCGGGGAGCTGTTTTTT. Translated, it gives CASSQDLVGVATGELFF.

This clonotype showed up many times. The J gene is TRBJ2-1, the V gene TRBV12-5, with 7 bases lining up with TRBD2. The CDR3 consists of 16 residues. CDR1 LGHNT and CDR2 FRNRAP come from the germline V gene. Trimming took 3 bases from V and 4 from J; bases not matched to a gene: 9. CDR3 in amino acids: CASGFQTPGGYNEQFF. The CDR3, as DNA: TGTGCTAGTGGTTTCCAAACCCCGGGAGGATACAATGAGCAGTTCTTC.

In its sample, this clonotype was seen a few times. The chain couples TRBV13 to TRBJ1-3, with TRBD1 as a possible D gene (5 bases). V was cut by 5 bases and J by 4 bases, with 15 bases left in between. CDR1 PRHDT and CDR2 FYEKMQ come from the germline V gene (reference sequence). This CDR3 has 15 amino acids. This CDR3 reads CASSDGGDTGNTIYF. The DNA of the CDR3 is TGTGCCAGCAGCGATGGGGGGGATACAGGAAACACCATATATTTT.

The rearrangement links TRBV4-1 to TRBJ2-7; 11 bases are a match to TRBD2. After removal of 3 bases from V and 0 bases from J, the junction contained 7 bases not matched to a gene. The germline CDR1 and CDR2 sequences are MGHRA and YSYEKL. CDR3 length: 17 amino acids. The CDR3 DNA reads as TGCGCCAGCAGCCAGGTTAATAGCGGGGGGGCCTCCTACGAGCAGTACTTC. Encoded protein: CASSQVNSGGASYEQYF.

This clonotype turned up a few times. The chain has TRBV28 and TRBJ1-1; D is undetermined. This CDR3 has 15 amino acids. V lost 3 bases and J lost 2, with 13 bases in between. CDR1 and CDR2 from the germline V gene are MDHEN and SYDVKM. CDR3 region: CASSFSGWGNTEAFF. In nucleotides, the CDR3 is TGTGCCAGCAGTTTTTCCGGATGGGGAAACACTGAAGCTTTCTTT.

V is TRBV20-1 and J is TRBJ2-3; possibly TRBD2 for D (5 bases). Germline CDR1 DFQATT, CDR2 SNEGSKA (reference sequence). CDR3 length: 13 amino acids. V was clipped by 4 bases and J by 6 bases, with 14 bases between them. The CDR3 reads CSANPLAPDTQYF. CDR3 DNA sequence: TGCAGTGCTAACCCCCTAGCCCCGGATACGCAGTATTTT.

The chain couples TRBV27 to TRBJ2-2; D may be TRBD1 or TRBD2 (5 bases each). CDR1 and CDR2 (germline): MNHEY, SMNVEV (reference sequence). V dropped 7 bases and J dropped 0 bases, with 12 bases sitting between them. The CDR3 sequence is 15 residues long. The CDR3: CASTKGTANTGELFF. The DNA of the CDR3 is TGTGCCAGCACCAAAGGGACCGCGAACACCGGGGAGCTGTTTTTT.

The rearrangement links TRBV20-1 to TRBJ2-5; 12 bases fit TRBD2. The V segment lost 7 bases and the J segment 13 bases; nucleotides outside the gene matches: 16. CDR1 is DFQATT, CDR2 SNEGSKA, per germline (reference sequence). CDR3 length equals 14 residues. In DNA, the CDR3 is TGCAGTGAAGGACTAGCGGGGTCCGGCAGGGCCCGGTACTTC. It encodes CSEGLAGSGRARYF.

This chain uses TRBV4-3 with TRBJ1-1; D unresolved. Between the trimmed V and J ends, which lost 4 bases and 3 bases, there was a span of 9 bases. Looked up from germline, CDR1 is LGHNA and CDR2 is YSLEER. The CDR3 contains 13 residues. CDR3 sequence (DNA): TGCGCCAGCAGCCTCGGGATCGACACTGAAGCTTTCTTT. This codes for CASSLGIDTEAFF.

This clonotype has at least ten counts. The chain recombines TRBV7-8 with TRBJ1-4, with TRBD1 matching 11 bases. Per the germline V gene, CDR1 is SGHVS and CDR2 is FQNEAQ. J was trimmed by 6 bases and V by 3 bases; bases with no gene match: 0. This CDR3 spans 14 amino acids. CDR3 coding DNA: TGTGCCAGCAGCTTGGGACAGGGGGATGAAAAACTGTTTTTT. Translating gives CASSLGQGDEKLFF.

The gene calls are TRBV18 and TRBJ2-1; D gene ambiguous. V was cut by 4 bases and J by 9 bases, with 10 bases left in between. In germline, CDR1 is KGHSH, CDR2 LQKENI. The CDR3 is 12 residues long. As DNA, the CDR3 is TGTGCCAGCTCACGGTCCACGGGTGAGCAGTTCTTC. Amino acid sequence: CASSRSTGEQFF.

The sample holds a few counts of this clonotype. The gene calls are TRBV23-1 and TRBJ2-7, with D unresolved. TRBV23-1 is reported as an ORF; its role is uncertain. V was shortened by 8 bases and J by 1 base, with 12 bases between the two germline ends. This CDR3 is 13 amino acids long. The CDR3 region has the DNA TGCGCCAGCCCCGGAAGGAGTTCCTACGAGCAGTACTTC. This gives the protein CASPGRSSYEQYF.

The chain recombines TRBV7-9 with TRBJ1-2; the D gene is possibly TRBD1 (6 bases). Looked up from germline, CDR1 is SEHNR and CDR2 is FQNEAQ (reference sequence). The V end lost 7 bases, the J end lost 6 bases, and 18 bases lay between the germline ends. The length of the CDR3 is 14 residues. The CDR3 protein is CASTRTATVNGYTF. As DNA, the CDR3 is TGTGCCAGCACGCGGACAGCCACAGTGAATGGCTACACCTTC.

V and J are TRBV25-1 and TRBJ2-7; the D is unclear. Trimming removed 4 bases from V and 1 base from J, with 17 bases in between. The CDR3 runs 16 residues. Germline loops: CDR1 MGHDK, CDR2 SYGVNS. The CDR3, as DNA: TGTGCCAGCAGTGGGTTATCAGGAAGAGAATCCTACGAGCAGTACTTC. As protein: CASSGLSGRESYEQYF.

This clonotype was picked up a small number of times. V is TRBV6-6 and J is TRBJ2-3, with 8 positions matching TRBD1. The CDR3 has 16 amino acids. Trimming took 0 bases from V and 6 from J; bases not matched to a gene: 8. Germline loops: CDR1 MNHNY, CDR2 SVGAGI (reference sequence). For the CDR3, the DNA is TGTGCCAGCAGTTACTCGATTGGACAGGGAGTGGATACGCAGTATTTT. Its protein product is CASSYSIGQGVDTQYF.

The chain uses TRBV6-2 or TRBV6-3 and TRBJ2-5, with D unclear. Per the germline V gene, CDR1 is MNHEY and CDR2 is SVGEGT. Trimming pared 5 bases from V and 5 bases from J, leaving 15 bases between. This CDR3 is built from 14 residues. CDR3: CASSQHGARETQYF. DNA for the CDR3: TGTGCCAGCAGTCAACATGGAGCCCGGGAGACCCAGTACTTC.

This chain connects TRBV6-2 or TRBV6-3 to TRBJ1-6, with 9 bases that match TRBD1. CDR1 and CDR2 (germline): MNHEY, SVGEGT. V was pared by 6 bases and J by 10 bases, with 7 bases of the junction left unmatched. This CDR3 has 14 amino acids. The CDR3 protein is CASSPGQGSSPLHF. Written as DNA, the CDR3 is TGTGCCAGCAGCCCGGGACAGGGTTCGTCACCCCTCCACTTT.